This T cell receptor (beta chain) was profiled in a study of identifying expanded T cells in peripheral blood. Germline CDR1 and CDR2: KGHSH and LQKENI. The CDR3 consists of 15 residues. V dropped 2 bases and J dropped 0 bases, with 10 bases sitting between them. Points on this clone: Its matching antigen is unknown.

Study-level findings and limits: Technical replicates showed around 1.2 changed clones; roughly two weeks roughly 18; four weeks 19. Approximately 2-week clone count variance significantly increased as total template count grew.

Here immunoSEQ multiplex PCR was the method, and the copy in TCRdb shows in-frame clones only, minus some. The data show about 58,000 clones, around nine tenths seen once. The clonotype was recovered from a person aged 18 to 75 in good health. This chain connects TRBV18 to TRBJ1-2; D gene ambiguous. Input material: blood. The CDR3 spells CASSPGLQANYGYTF. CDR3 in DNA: TGTGCCAGCTCACCAGGGCTGCAAGCTAACTATGGCTACACCTTC.